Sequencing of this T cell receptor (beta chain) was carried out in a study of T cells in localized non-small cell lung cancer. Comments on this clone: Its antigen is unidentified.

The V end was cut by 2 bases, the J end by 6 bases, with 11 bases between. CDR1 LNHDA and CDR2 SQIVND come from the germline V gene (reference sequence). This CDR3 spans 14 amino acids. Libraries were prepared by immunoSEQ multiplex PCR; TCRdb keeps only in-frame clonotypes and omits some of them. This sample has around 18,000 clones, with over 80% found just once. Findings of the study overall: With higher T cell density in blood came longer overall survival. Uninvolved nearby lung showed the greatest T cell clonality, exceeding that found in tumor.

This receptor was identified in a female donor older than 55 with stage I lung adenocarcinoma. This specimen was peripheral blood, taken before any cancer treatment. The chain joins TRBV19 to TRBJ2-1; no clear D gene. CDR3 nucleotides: TGTGCCAGTAGTATAATAGGGTCCAGCAATGAGCAGTTCTTC. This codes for CASSIIGSSNEQFF. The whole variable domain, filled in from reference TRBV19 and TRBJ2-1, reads DGGITQSPKYLFRKEGQNVTLSCEQNLNHDAMYWYRQDPGQGLRLIYYSQIVNDFQKGDIAEGYSVSREKKESFPLTVTSAQKNPTAFYLCASSIIGSSNEQFFGPGTRLTVL.